Described below is a single T cell receptor beta chain sequence and its context. This clone was seen only once. Its specific antigen is unknown. No qualities accompany the bases; no much larger clone lies one base away. These data come from a study of shared clonotypes between healthy human individuals (dated by TCRdb to about 2020). As for the study more broadly: A few men and a couple of women, aged 18 to 49 years, made up the cohort. To estimate repertoire size and how much clonotypes are shared between individuals, the study performed deep sequencing of blood TCR repertoires from a few healthy adults. To increase sequencing depth and limit assay-specific biases, TCR repertoire library preparation and sequencing were carried out by different laboratories using diverse techniques. Leukapheresis yielded between about 0.94 and 9 billion PBMCs per donor.

Points the paper makes about the study in general: Sampling was limited to blood, and TCR repertoires in tissue likely differ from TCR repertoires in blood. The genetic and exposure-history diversity represented was limited by the small number of donors. Based on pairwise subsampling, the degree of clonotype sharing among donors was expected to be affected by sequencing depth.

Donors were healthy HIV-negative adults with no recently reported acute infections or vaccinations. Every donor was a Caucasian adult residing in Nashville, Tennessee, USA. For unsorted samples, about 90 million PBMCs were counted, and genomic DNA was extracted using the QIAamp DNA Blood Mini kit. After blood collection by leukapheresis, PBMCs were isolated using Ficoll-Histopaque density gradient centrifugation and then cryopreserved in the vapor phase of liquid nitrogen. Counted from cysteine to phenylalanine, this CDR3 has 15 amino acids. The CDR3 DNA has 45 bases and is translated from base 1. CDR1 MNHEY and CDR2 SVGAGI are derived from the germline V gene. The junction shows trimming of 0 bases on V and 3 bases on J, plus 12 bases between the germline ends. Using the deep immunoSEQ assay, TCR CDR3 regions were amplified from genomic DNA by multiplex PCR. Genomic DNA extracted from each cell subset was distributed evenly over all wells of several immunoSEQ 96-well plates, and each plate served as one replicate. For unsorted PBMC, around 300 ng genomic DNA, equal to 25,000 to 35,000 T cell genomes, was loaded into each replicate PCR. Ten immunoSEQ deep assay plates were used to sequence unsorted PBMC genomic DNA. Purified libraries were measured with a Qubit 3.0 fluorometer, size-checked on a Bioanalyzer 2100, and measured again with the KAPA Library Quantification kit. A separate single-read 150-cycle Illumina NextSeq 550 flow cell was used to sequence each immunoSEQ 96-well plate. The study's own analysis went as follows. Because the immunoSEQ output held only junctional sequences and lacked quality scores, the filtering could not match the filtering applied to full-length reads. Sequences were annotated with PyIR, a Python wrapper for IgBLAST v1.9, using IMGT germline references to assign V/J genes and CDR3. Reads were removed for weak V/J assignments (E-value above 1e-6), missing CDR3, stop codons, out-of-frame junctions, or ambiguous translated residues. A V3J clonotype was defined by an identical inferred V gene, J gene, and CDR3 amino acid sequence. The percentage overlap between two repertoires was calculated by dividing the number of shared unique clonotypes by the size of the smaller repertoire. Three approaches were used to assess repertoire richness: RTK rarefaction, the Chao1 estimator, and Recon v2.1 estimates of unobserved clonotypes. The clones in this table, taken by TCRdb from immuneACCESS, are in-frame only. Not every clone is retained; where verified, under half of the shortfall comes from an unresolved V gene, and the cause of the rest is unknown. V and J calls and clone size are copied from that table; D and trimming were computed from the DNA. The sample table contains fewer than 650,000 clones; only one count was recorded for roughly 72% of them. The top ten hold around 12% of the sample.

The sequence derives from a woman aged 40 to 50 in good health. Some clones in this sample may be carry-over from other donors' samples. Sequenced sample: PBMCs. The chain is made from TRBV6-5 and TRBJ2-7; TRBD1 is a weak D gene call, 5 bases matching. The CDR3 region: CASSYSTDIYYEQYF. The DNA is as follows: TGTGCCAGCAGTTACTCGACAGACATTTACTACGAGCAGTACTTC.